This TCR beta chain was sequenced in a study of blood T cell repertoires in COVID-19. Study details: The cDNA or gDNA used as material had been derived from T cells, B-cell-depleted T cells, or PBMCs.

The CDR3 runs 15 residues. Trimming removed 0 bases at V and 2 bases at J, with 8 bases between. Germline CDR1 is SGHNT and CDR2 is YYREEE (reference sequence). As processed by the authors: Researchers report that nucleated cell counts were estimated from reference gene primer amplification. Sequencing used immunoSEQ multiplex PCR; TCRdb keeps in-frame clones, though not all of them. The V and J calls and clone size are taken from that table; D and trimming were inferred from the DNA. The profile shows 90,000 to 110,000 clones, about four fifths of them singletons. The chain carries TRBV5-4 and TRBJ2-2; TRBD1 is a possible D gene (5 bases). The sequence was obtained from a woman aged 70-85 years with acute or convalescent COVID-19. Sequenced: peripheral blood. The CDR3 DNA reads as TGTGCCAGCAGCTTGGCCACAGGAAACACCGGGGAGCTGTTTTTT. Protein sequence: CASSLATGNTGELFF.